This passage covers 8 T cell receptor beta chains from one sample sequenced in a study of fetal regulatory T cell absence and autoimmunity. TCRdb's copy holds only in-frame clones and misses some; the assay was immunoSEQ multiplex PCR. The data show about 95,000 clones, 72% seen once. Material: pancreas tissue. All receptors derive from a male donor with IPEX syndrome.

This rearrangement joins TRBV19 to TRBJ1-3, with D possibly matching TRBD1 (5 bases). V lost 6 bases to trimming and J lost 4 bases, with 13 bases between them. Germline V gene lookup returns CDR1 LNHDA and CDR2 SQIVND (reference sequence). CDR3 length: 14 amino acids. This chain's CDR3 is CASRGVRYGNTIYF. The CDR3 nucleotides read TGTGCCAGTAGGGGGGTACGCTACGGAAACACCATATATTTT.

CDR3 loop: CASSLPGAYEQYF. CDR3 bases: TGTGCCAGCAGCTTACCAGGGGCCTACGAGCAGTACTTC. The chain links TRBV13 to TRBJ2-7; D is perhaps TRBD1 (6 bases). CDR3 length: 13 amino acids. V lost 2 bases to trimming and J lost 2 bases, with 7 bases between them. The germline V gene encodes CDR1 PRHDT and CDR2 FYEKMQ (reference sequence).

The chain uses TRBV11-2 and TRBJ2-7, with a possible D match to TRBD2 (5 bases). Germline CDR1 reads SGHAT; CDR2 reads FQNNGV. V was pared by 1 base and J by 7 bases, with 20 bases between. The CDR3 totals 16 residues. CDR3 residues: CASSLGPEGVWCEQYF. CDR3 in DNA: TGTGCCAGCAGCTTAGGGCCCGAGGGAGTCTGGTGTGAGCAGTACTTC.

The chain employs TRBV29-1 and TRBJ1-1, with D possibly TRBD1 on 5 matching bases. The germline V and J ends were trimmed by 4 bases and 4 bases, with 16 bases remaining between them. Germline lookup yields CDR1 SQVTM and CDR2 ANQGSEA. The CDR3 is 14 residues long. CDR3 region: CSVGWGDLSTEAFF. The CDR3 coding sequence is TGCAGCGTTGGGTGGGGGGATTTGAGCACTGAAGCTTTCTTT.

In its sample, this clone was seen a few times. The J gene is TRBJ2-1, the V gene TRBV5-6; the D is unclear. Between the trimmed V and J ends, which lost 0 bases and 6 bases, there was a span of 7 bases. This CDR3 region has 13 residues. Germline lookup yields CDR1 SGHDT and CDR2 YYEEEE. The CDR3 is CASSLAGPNEQFF. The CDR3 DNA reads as TGTGCCAGCAGCTTGGCCGGGCCCAATGAGCAGTTCTTC. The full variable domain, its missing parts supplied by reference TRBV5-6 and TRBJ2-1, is DAGVTQSPTHLIKTRGQQVTLRCSPKSGHDTVSWYQQALGQGPQFIFQYYEEEERQRGNFPDRFSGHQFPNYSSELNVNALLLGDSALYLCASSLAGPNEQFFGPGTRLTVL.

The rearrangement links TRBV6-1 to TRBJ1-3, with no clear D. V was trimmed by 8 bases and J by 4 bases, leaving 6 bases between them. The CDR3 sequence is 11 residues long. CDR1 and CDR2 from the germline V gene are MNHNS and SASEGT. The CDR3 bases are TGTGCCAGCCAGACAGGAAACACCATATATTTT. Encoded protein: CASQTGNTIYF.

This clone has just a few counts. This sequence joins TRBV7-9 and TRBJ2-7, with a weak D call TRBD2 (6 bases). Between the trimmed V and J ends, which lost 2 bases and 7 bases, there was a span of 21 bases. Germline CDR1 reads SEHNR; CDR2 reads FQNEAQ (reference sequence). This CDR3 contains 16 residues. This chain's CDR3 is CASSLRSGTRVYEQYF. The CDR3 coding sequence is TGTGCCAGCAGCTTACGCTCCGGGACTCGTGTGTATGAGCAGTACTTC. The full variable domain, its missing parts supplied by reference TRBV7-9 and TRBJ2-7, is DTGVSQNPRHKITKRGQNVTFRCDPISEHNRLYWYRQTLGQGPEFLTYFQNEAQLEKSRLLSDRFSAERPKGSFSTLEIQRTEQGDSAMYLCASSLRSGTRVYEQYFGPGTRLTVT.

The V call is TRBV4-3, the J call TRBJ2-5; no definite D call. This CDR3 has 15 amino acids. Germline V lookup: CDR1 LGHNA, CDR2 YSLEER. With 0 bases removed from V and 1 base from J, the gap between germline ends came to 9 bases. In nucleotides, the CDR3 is TGCGCCAGCAGCCAAGATCGAGTGAGCCAAGAGACCCAGTACTTC. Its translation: CASSQDRVSQETQYF.